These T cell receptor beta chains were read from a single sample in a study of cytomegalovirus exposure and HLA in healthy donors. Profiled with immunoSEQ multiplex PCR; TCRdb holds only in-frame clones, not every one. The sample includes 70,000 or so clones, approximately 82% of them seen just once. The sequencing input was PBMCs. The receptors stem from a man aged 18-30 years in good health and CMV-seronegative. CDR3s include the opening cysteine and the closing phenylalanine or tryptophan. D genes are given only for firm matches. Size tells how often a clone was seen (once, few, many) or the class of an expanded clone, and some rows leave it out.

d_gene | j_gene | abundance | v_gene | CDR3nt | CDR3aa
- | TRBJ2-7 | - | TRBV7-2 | TGTGCCAGCAGCTTATGGGCGAACTCCTACGAGCAGTACTTC | CASSLWANSYEQYF
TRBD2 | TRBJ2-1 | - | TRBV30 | TGTGCCTGGAGGATCGCGGGGGGGGACAATGAGCAGTTCTTC | CAWRIAGGDNEQFF
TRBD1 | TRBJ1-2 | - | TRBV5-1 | TGCGCCAGCCGGGGACAGGCTCCCGGCTACACCTTC | CASRGQAPGYTF
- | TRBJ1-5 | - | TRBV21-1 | TGTGCCAGCAGCAAAGCCCAGCCGGGGTGGATCAATCAGCCCCAGCATTTT | CASSKAQPGWINQPQHF
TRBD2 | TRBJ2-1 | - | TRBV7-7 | TGTGCTAGCAGCTTAGGACTAGCGGGGGCCTACAATGAGCAGTTCTTC | CASSLGLAGAYNEQFF
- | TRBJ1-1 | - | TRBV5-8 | TGTGCCAGCAGCGGGCCGTACAGAAGATTATGGAACACTGAAGCTTTCTTT | CASSGPYRRLWNTEAFF
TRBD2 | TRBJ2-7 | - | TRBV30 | TGTGCCTGGAGCCCGCCTAGCGGACAATTCTACGAGCAGTACTTC | CAWSPPSGQFYEQYF
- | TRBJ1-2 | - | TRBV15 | TGTGCCACCAGCAGAGACGGGTCCGGGGGCTACACCTTC | CATSRDGSGGYTF
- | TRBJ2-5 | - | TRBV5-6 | TGTGCCAGCAGCCCGAAGGGGCACCAAGAGACCCAGTACTTC | CASSPKGHQETQYF
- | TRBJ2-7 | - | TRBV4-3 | TGCGCCAGCAGCCAAGATCCCGGTTACCACGAGCAGTACTTC | CASSQDPGYHEQYF
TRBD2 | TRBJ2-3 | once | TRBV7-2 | TGTGCCAGCAGCTTAGAAGGCGGACTAGCTGGGGATACGCAGTATTTT | CASSLEGGLAGDTQYF
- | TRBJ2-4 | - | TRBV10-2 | TGCGTCAGCAGTGGATTCAGGGGCAGGGTCGGCAAAAACATTCAGTACTTC | CVSSGFRGRVGKNIQYF
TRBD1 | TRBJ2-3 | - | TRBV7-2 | TGTGCCAGCAGCTTGGACAGGGGAGATACGCAGTATTTT | CASSLDRGDTQYF
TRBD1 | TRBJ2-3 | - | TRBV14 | TGTGCCAGCAGCCAAGGGGGGACAGGACGTATTCGCACAGATACGCAGTATTTT | CASSQGGTGRIRTDTQYF
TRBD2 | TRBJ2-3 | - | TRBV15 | TGTGCCACCAGCAGAGATCTGGCTAGCGGGGGCACAGATACGCAGTATTTT | CATSRDLASGGTDTQYF
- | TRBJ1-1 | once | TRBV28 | TGTGCCAGCAGTACAATCCAGGGGCGGGTAGCTGAAGCTTTCTTT | CASSTIQGRVAEAFF
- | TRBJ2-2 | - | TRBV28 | TGTGCCAGCAGTTTGGGGGCTTTTTGGGGGAACACCGGGGAGCTGTTTTTT | CASSLGAFWGNTGELFF
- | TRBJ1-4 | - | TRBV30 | TGTGCCTGGAGAGGGGTTGAAAAACTGTTTTTT | CAWRGVEKLFF
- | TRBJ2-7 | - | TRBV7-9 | TGTGCCAGCAGCACCTTGACAGCCTCCTACGAGCAGTACTTC | CASSTLTASYEQYF
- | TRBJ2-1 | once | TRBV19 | TGTGCCAGTAGTAAGGGGCAGGACTACAATGAGCAGTTCTTC | CASSKGQDYNEQFF
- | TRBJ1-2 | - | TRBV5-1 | TGCGCCAGCAGCTCAAGTGGGGGGGTAGGCGGCTACACCTTC | CASSSSGGVGGYTF
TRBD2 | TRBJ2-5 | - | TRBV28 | TGTGCCAGCAGTCGCTATTCTAGCGGGAGAGGGAAGACCCAGTACTTC | CASSRYSSGRGKTQYF
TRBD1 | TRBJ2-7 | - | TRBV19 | TGTGCCACAGCCCTTCTTGGACAGGCCTACGAGCAGTACTTC | CATALLGQAYEQYF
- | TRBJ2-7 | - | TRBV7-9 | TGTGCCAGCAGTTCAGCCGACAGAGCCTACGAGCAGTACTTC | CASSSADRAYEQYF
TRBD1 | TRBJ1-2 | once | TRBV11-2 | TGTGCCAGCAGCGGACCTCGGGACAGAGAAAACTATGGCTACACCTTC | CASSGPRDRENYGYTF
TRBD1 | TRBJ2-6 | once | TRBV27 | TGTGCCAGCAGTCACCTAAGACAGGGGGCGCTCGGGGCCAACGTCCTGACTTTC | CASSHLRQGALGANVLTF
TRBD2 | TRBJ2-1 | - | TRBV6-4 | TGTGCCAGCAGTCATCGAGCGGGAAGTTCCCATGAGCAGTTCTTC | CASSHRAGSSHEQFF
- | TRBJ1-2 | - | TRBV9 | TGTGCCAGCAGCGTAGAACAGGTTCCACATGGCTACACCTTC | CASSVEQVPHGYTF
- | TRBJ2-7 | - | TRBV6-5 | TGTGCCAGCAGTGACACGACCTACGAGCAGTACTTC | CASSDTTYEQYF
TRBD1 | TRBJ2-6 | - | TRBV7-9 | TGTGACAGCAGCTTGCTCCCCGGGACAGCTGGGGCCAACGTCCTGACTTTC | CDSSLLPGTAGANVLTF
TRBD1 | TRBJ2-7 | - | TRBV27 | TGTGCCAGCAGTTTATCGCGCCTTCGGGACAGGGAGAACGAGCAGTACTTC | CASSLSRLRDRENEQYF
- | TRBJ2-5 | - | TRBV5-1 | TGCGCCAGCACCGCGAGGGGGGGGGCCGGAGAGACCCAGTACTTC | CASTARGGAGETQYF
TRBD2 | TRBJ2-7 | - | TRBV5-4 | TGTGCCAGCAGCATCCGACTAGCGGGGACCTACGAGCAGTACTTC | CASSIRLAGTYEQYF
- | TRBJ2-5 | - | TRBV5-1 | TGCGCCAGCAGCTTGCTCCTAGCAGACCAAGAGACCCAGTACTTC | CASSLLLADQETQYF
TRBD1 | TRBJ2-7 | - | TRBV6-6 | TGTGCCAGCAGTTCCCCCCGGGACAGGGGATACGAGCAGTACTTC | CASSSPRDRGYEQYF
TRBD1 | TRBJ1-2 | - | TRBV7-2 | TGTGCCAGCACAACCACAGGGGGCGGTAGTGGCTACACCTTC | CASTTTGGGSGYTF
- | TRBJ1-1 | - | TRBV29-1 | TGCAGCGTTGTTGGCTCATCTGAAGCTTTCTTT | CSVVGSSEAFF
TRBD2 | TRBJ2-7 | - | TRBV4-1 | TGCGCCAGCAGCCTAACTAGCGGGGAGACCTACGAGCAGTACTTC | CASSLTSGETYEQYF
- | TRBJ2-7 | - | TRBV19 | TGTGCCAGTACCACATTCTTGAGGGAGCTTGAGTACGAGCAGTACTTC | CASTTFLRELEYEQYF
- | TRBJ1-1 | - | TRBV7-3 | TGTGCCAGCAGCTTAGAAAAGGGACAAATGAACACTGAAGCTTTCTTT | CASSLEKGQMNTEAFF
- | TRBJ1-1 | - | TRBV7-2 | TGTGCCAGCAGCCCGAGACCGGGCACTGAAGCTTTCTTT | CASSPRPGTEAFF
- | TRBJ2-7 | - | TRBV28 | TGTGCCAGCATCGGCCGGGACTCCTCCTACGAGCAGTACTTC | CASIGRDSSYEQYF
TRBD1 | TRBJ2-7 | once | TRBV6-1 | TGTGCCAGCTGTGACAGGGCTCCCTACGAGCAGTACTTC | CASCDRAPYEQYF
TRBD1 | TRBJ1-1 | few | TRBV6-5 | TGTGCCAGCAGACATCGACAGGGAATGAACACTGAAGCTTTCTTT | CASRHRQGMNTEAFF
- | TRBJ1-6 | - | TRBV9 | TGTGCCAGCAGCGTAGATGAGGGCTCACCCCTCCACTTT | CASSVDEGSPLHF
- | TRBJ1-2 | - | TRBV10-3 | TGTGCCGCAACAGGGTATCTTGTGGATGGCTACACCTTC | CAATGYLVDGYTF
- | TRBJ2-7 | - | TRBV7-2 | TGTGCCAGCAGCTTAATAGTCTCGGAGCAGTACTTC | CASSLIVSEQYF
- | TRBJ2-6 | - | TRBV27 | TGTGCCAGCTGGGCCGCTGGGGCCAACGTCCTGACTTTC | CASWAAGANVLTF
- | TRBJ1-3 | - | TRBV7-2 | TGTGCCAGCAGCCCCATACGAGGTCGGAACTCTGGAAACACCATATATTTT | CASSPIRGRNSGNTIYF
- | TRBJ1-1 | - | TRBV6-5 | TGTGCCAGCAGTTACTCACGGGGGAAGGCTGAAGCTTTCTTT | CASSYSRGKAEAFF